This TCR beta chain was sequenced in a study of cytomegalovirus exposure and HLA in healthy donors (dated by TCRdb to 2017 to 2019). For the study in its entirety: In an earlier analysis of around 540 of the donors, 250 to 300 Gb of sequence data and some 100 million unique TCR beta sequences from 150 million to 200 million T cells were reported. A later analysis re-analyzed previously published TCR beta repertoires from about 730 donors and added high-resolution HLA genotyping to study TCR occurrence patterns. Alongside the repertoire data, information on donor age, sex, ethnicity and CMV serostatus was compiled. All discovery cohort repertoires had been generated on a single sequencing platform. The T cell repertoires of several hundred subjects were profiled by immunosequencing and related to cytomegalovirus serostatus. Along with the roughly 710-subject first cohort, a separate validation cohort of more than 90 different subjects was used. HLA typing covered class I and class II loci at four-digit resolution. Because of strong linkage in the cohort, four or five DR-DQ haplotypes were treated as single units for association and clustering. Among 398 genotyped donors of the cohort, an average of around 240,000 unique TCR beta nucleotide sequences were sequenced per donor, roughly 20% of them non-productive. A later genetic analysis took genome-wide SNP genotypes for about 65% of the 666 donors and used that subset as a discovery cohort. High-throughput TCR immunosequencing, statistical association of individual TCRs with disease status, and machine learning were combined to predict cytomegalovirus infection status. The study was designed to test whether signatures of past pathogen exposure could be identified by cataloging public T cell receptors. Rather than using new phenotypic data, the later analysis identified candidate immune exposures from TCR beta sequences and from how often those sequences occurred across donors. An earlier analysis of 587 of the donors used high-throughput TCR beta sequencing to judge whether each TCR beta V gene segment behaved as functional or pseudogenic. Of the 350 to 450 genotyped donors, approximately 82% fell in the genetic ancestry cluster associated with self-reported Caucasian donors. An early release covering 550 to 700 HLA-typed donors comprised approximately 300 gigabases of sequencing data and some 79 million unique TCR sequences. Typing coverage differed by locus: A, B, C, DRB1 and DQB1 were typed in about 620-640 donors, DQA1 in around 500, DPA1 in 600 to 610, and DPB1 in 472. The research as a whole found: Correlated functional status among segregating V segments might reflect linkage disequilibrium, but an unknown experimental factor could not be ruled out. Most CMV-associated TCR beta chains appeared to be HLA-restricted in a later analysis, and the HLA associations seemed to be driven largely by CMV exposure. The study listed 150 to 200 TCR beta chains as associated with cytomegalovirus. The classifier was reported to diagnose cytomegalovirus status with high specificity and sensitivity in both the original and validation cohorts. Across donors, most TCR sequences were observed very rarely, whereas some public TCRs were present in many individuals. In this cohort, only TCR beta chains were sequenced, and detectable features were limited by the absence of alpha or paired-chain data. Sequencing depth was assumed to be roughly uniform across donors in the presence/absence analyses, though that assumption may not hold. In a later analysis, HLA-associated TCR beta chains were found to be more clonally expanded and to have lower generation probabilities than equally common non-associated chains. Broadly in line with IMGT annotations, most TCR beta V segments showed up in productive rearrangements about 87% or about 30% of the time in an earlier analysis of 450 to 600 of the donors. When HLA alleles, especially DR and DQ, strongly co-occurred, TCR associations were difficult to assign to individual alleles. Because HLA typing was unavailable for some donors at each locus, only the typed subset was used in association tests. The authors suggested that the approach could potentially be extended to other disease states and immunological phenotypes. For the cohort, immune exposure information was limited to CMV serostatus. The sequencing pipeline was judged likely to have produced a cluster of highly shared sequence variants as a technical artifact. A later genetic analysis associated a missense DCLRE1C variant with V-gene and J-gene trimming of TCR beta chains, and an independent cohort replicated the association. A later analysis associated about 17,000 TCR beta sequences with specific HLA alleles at a false discovery rate of 0.05. According to a later genetic analysis, donors in an Asian-associated ancestry cluster had fewer N-insertions in productive TCRs than the roughly 660-donor mean. In a later analysis, TCR association rates were found to vary across HLA loci, with the most associated TCRs seen for DRB1 alleles and the fewest for HLA-C alleles. A few of the identified cytomegalovirus-associated TCR beta chains were confirmed in vitro to be specific for cytomegalovirus antigens. Because counts were too low, seventeen rarely observed V segments, including chromosome 9 orphons, were excluded from the earlier analysis of about 500 of the donors. A later analysis reported that several top co-occurrence clusters appeared linked to parvovirus B19, influenza, CMV and Epstein-Barr virus. A further reported finding was that TCR beta sequences accurately predicted the HLA-A and HLA-B alleles for most subjects in the first cohort.

In this sample, this clone turned up once. The target of this receptor is not known. No much larger clone is present one base from it, and per-base qualities are unavailable. The method behind the library was the immunoSEQ multiplex PCR assay. For the multiplex PCR, a mixture combining 60 forward primers for TCR Vbeta segments and 13 reverse primers for TCR Jbeta segments was used. The CDR3 region of rearranged TCR beta genes was amplified from genomic DNA with a multiplex PCR assay. On the Illumina HiSeq System, the amplified TCR beta libraries were sequenced as 87-base-pair reads. The paper's data handling went like this. A later analysis counted tens of millions of unique TCR beta chains across the 700 or so repertoires, and 9.5 million to 11 million of these chains were shared by at least two donors. Raw reads were error-corrected and collapsed into unique sequences by a nearest-neighbor algorithm in which closely related sequences were merged to remove PCR and sequencing errors. To assign V, D and J gene segments, CDR3 sequences were aligned to IMGT reference sequences. For a sequence to be retained, a match of at least six nucleotides to both a V gene segment and a J gene segment was required. Rearrangements were classified as productive when the CDR3 lacked stop codons and remained in frame with V and J, and all other rearrangements were classified as non-productive. Following IMGT convention, CDR3 was defined as the stretch from the second conserved V-encoded cysteine up to the conserved J-encoded phenylalanine. In an earlier analysis of more than 550 of the donors, sequences lacking an unambiguous match to a single V gene segment were excluded. An earlier analysis of several hundred of the donors called V segments functional above 56.7% productive rearrangements and segregating when the between-donor standard deviation exceeded 5%. To diagnose cytomegalovirus status from the catalog of TCR beta chain sequences, a statistical classification framework was built. A later analysis assigned V and J genes by comparing TCR nucleotide sequences with IMGT/GENE-DB human TR gene sequences. The TCRdist pipeline was used in a later analysis to assign CDR3 sequences and most-parsimonious VDJ recombination scenarios. In a later analysis, each TCR beta chain was defined by its CDR3 amino acid sequence together with its V-gene family, and reads lacking a unique V-gene family were excluded. To address suspected cross-contamination and a sequencing artifact, a later analysis removed a few hundred highly shared, low-generation-probability nucleotide sequences. In a later analysis, a clonal expansion index for each public chain was calculated from normalized within-repertoire ranks of inferred template counts. A later analysis computed generation probabilities with a VDJ recombination model fitted to out-of-frame rearrangements, and checked the results against IGoR. In a later analysis, hypergeometric tests were used to score TCR-TCR, TCR-HLA and TCR-CMV co-occurrence, with a repertoire-size bias correction applied to TCR pairs. In a later analysis, false discovery rates were estimated by permuting HLA or CMV assignments 20 times. A later analysis grouped co-occurring TCRs with DBSCAN, adding TCRdist sequence similarity when clustering within HLA-allele-positive subsets. Co-occurrence clustering excluded repertoires with fewer than 30,000 or more than 120,000 public chains, plus five with anomalous nucleotide sharing. Imported from immuneACCESS, the table was reduced by TCRdb to in-frame sequences with V and J called. These copies leave out some clones; in studies compared against another copy, an unresolved V gene accounts for under half, and the cause of the remainder is not known. The V and J calls and clone size were taken over from that table, and D and trimming were inferred from the DNA. This sample gives around 110,000 clones in total; 79% of them show up just once. Approximately 4.5% of the sample is in the top ten clones.

In total, fewer than 750 healthy bone marrow donors made up the cohort. At the time of sampling, every cohort member was nominally healthy, though immune exposures that went unrecorded were likely present. The donor was CMV seropositive and was included in the group of 250 to 300 seropositive cohort members. A peripheral blood sample was collected from each donor, and TCR beta sequencing was performed on peripheral blood mononuclear cells. Genomic DNA was extracted from the blood cell samples with the Qiagen DNeasy Blood Extraction Kit. The clonotype originates from a man aged 25-40 years in good health and CMV-seropositive. The sequenced sample was PBMCs.

The CDR3 reads as follows: CASSQVQINQPQHF. The sequence in DNA is TGCGCCAGCAGCCAAGTCCAGATCAATCAGCCCCAGCATTTT. The chain links TRBV4-1 with TRBJ1-5, with the D segment identity uncertain. The germline ends are 7 bases apart after V is trimmed by 1 base and J by 3 bases. The CDR3 runs 14 amino acids, cysteine and phenylalanine included. Solely the CDR3 DNA is kept, with 42 bases framed from the first base. As encoded in the germline V gene, CDR1 is MGHRA while CDR2 is YSYEKL.